The TCR beta chain described here comes from a study of post-analysis software for immune sequencing data. Notes on the study in general: The study found TRBV5-6, TRBV5-1 and TRBV20-1 among 5 or 6 TRBV segments more frequent in patients than controls. For normalized Chao1 diversity, multiple sclerosis patients scored significantly lower than controls did.

This clonotype was seen a handful of times. What it binds is unknown. The CDR3 has 12 amino acids. Germline V lookup: CDR1 SGHDT, CDR2 YYEEEE. Deletions cut 3 bases from V and 6 bases from J, with 9 bases between. Unique molecular identifiers were carried by the TCR beta cDNA libraries. MiXCR was run by TCRdb on the PCR reads, yielding one entry per CDR3 protein. This table holds about 820,000 distinct CDR3 sequences, about 50% found once. The chain recombines TRBV5-6 with TRBJ1-2; D may be TRBD1 (6 bases). Sequenced material: blood. The sequence came from a girl under 18 with multiple sclerosis. CDR3 sequence (DNA): TGTGCCAGCAGCTCAACAGGGAATGGCTACACCTTC. Protein product: CASSSTGNGYTF.